The 29 T cell receptor beta chains in this list originate from one sample, sequenced in a study of T cell responses to AZD1222 COVID-19 vaccine. Measured with immunoSEQ multiplex PCR; TCRdb has only the in-frame clones, and not every one. The table includes tens of thousands of clones, roughly 80% detected once. The starting material was peripheral blood, obtained on day 0 of AZD1222 vaccination. The source is an adult in good health.

There are a few counts of this clone. V usage is TRBV5-6 and J usage is TRBJ2-7; no reliable D call. Trimming left V 2 bases short and J 3 bases short, with 9 bases between. This CDR3 has 13 residues. Germline CDR1 is SGHDT and CDR2 is YYEEEE. The CDR3 loop is CASSLYRIYEQYV. The CDR3 DNA follows: TGTGCCAGCAGCTTATATAGGATCTACGAGCAGTACGTC.

This clone was recorded a few times. This chain uses TRBV6-5 with TRBJ1-2; no firm D call. V lost 4 bases and J lost 3, with 12 bases in between. The germline CDR1 and CDR2 sequences are MNHEY and SVGAGI. The CDR3 has 14 residues. CDR3 loop: CASSSMGVDYGYTF. The CDR3 coding sequence is TGTGCCAGCAGTTCCATGGGAGTCGACTATGGCTACACCTTC.

The chain couples TRBV28 to TRBJ2-1; 12 bases match TRBD2. Germline values: CDR1 MDHEN, CDR2 SYDVKM. The V segment lost 2 bases and the J segment 9 bases; nucleotides outside the gene matches: 2. This CDR3 region has 14 residues. In DNA, the CDR3 is TGTGCCAGCAGTTTAGGACTAGCGGGGAGTGAGCAGTTCTTC. Protein sequence: CASSLGLAGSEQFF.

The CDR3 spells CASSRPTGAGNTEAFF. The CDR3 DNA reads TGTGCCAGCAGCCGACCGACAGGGGCAGGAAACACTGAAGCTTTCTTT. This chain uses TRBV7-9 with TRBJ1-1; 8 bases fit TRBD1. The germline gives CDR1 SEHNR, CDR2 FQNEAQ (reference sequence). This CDR3 is 16 amino acids long. The J segment lost 2 bases and the V segment lost 5 bases, leaving 10 bases of the junction unmatched.

This clone was found a few times. The chain carries TRBV5-5 and TRBJ2-2; D uncertain. CDR1 and CDR2 from the germline V gene are SGHKS and YYEKEE (reference sequence). The V end lost 3 bases, the J end lost 7 bases, and 10 bases lay between the germline ends. The length of the CDR3 is 13 residues. The CDR3 loop reads CASSSNPHGELFF. CDR3 bases: TGTGCCAGCAGCTCAAACCCCCACGGGGAGCTGTTTTTT.

The sample holds one count of this clone. The chain uses TRBV5-1 and TRBJ2-3; 7 bases align to TRBD1. Trimming at V came to 4 bases and at J to 5 bases, leaving 10 bases not matched to a gene. CDR3 size: 15 residues. Germline CDR1 is SGHRS and CDR2 is YFSETQ. In DNA, the CDR3 is TGCGCCAGCAGCCCAGGACAGGCTTCGGGAGATACGCAGTATTTT. It specifies CASSPGQASGDTQYF.

The chain has TRBV3-1 (or the pseudogene TRBV3-2) and TRBJ1-4; no firm D call. Trimming cost V 1 base and J 2 bases, with 11 bases left between them. From germline, CDR1 is LGHDT and CDR2 YNNKEL (reference sequence). The CDR3 length is 16 residues. The DNA for the CDR3 is TGTGCCAGCAGCCAAGTTCGGCGGCGGACTAATGAAAAACTGTTTTTT. Translated: CASSQVRRRTNEKLFF.

The chain joins TRBV7-2 to TRBJ1-6; D gene ambiguous. V was shortened by 2 bases and J by 7 bases, with 9 bases between the two germline ends. The CDR3 has 14 amino acids. Germline CDR1 reads SGHTA; CDR2 reads FQGNSA. The CDR3 coding sequence is TGTGCCAGCAGCTTACAGACGACCAATTCACCCCTCCACTTT. This translates into CASSLQTTNSPLHF.

This clone was detected only a few times. V usage is TRBV7-8 and J usage is TRBJ1-1; D uncertain. The germline CDR1 and CDR2 sequences are SGHVS and FQNEAQ. The CDR3 is 12 residues long. V lost 5 bases and J lost 7, with 11 bases in between. The CDR3 here is CASSPHSDEAFF. For the CDR3, the DNA is TGTGCCAGCAGCCCCCACTCGGATGAAGCTTTCTTT.

The V gene is TRBV14, the J gene TRBJ1-1; D unresolved. V was shortened by 4 bases and J by 6 bases, with 12 bases between the two germline ends. Germline CDR1 reads SGHDN; CDR2 reads FVKESK. The CDR3 extends over 13 amino acids. The CDR3 DNA follows: TGTGCCAGCAGCCCTAGGACTTTCGCTGAAGCTTTCTTT. Translation gives CASSPRTFAEAFF.

V is TRBV4-1 and J is TRBJ1-6, with TRBD1 identical over 7 bases. The CDR3 covers 15 residues. J lost 7 bases, V lost 0 bases, and 3 bases had no gene match. Per germline, CDR1 MGHRA and CDR2 YSYEKL. The CDR3 nucleotides are TGCGCCAGCAGCCAAGATCAGGACAGGAATTCACCCCTCCACTTT. Its protein is CASSQDQDRNSPLHF.

The V and J genes are TRBV7-2 and TRBJ1-1; a possible D gene is TRBD1 (6 bases). Trimming shortened V by 2 bases and J by 1 base, and 8 bases separated the two germline ends. Germline CDR1 is SGHTA and CDR2 is FQGNSA. The CDR3 contains 14 residues. The CDR3 DNA follows: TGTGCCAGCAGCTTAAAGGGGGGGAACACTGAAGCTTTCTTT. As protein: CASSLKGGNTEAFF.

This chain links TRBV15 with TRBJ1-4; possibly TRBD1 for D (6 bases). V was clipped by 5 bases and J by 11 bases, with 12 bases between them. Germline CDR1 LNHNV, CDR2 YYDKDF (reference sequence). The CDR3 spans 12 residues. Written as DNA, the CDR3 is TGTGCCACCAGCCCGGACAGTTCCAAACTGTTTTTT. The encoded protein is CATSPDSSKLFF. The whole variable domain, filled in from reference TRBV15 and TRBJ1-4, reads DAMVIQNPRYQVTQFGKPVTLSCSQTLNHNVMYWYQQKSSQAPKLLFHYYDKDFNNEADTPDNFQSRRPNTSFCFLDIRSPGLGDTAMYLCATSPDSSKLFFGSGTQLSVL.

The chain couples TRBV18 to TRBJ2-7; no reliable D call. Germline V lookup: CDR1 KGHSH, CDR2 LQKENI. CDR3 size: 13 residues. The V gene lost 0 bases and the J gene lost 6 bases, with 9 bases spanning the gap. The CDR3 loop is CASSPPGFGEQYF. In nucleotides, the CDR3 is TGTGCCAGCTCACCACCGGGGTTTGGCGAGCAGTACTTC.

The genes are TRBV30 and TRBJ1-5; D not certain. V was shortened by 2 bases and J by 5 bases, with 10 bases between the two germline ends. The CDR3 has 13 residues. Germline CDR1 GTSNPN, CDR2 SVGIG (reference sequence). The CDR3 region is CAWSQNSDQPQHF. As DNA, the CDR3 is TGTGCCTGGAGTCAGAATTCAGATCAGCCCCAGCATTTT.

The chain employs TRBV2 and TRBJ2-1, with D perhaps matching TRBD1 (5 bases). Germline V gene lookup returns CDR1 SNHLY and CDR2 FYNNEI. Trimming took 8 bases from V and 9 from J, leaving 17 bases between them. The CDR3 contains 13 residues. This chain's CDR3 is CASGAEDRSEQFF. The CDR3 bases are TGTGCCAGCGGGGCAGAGGATCGGAGTGAGCAGTTCTTC.

The chain employs TRBV27 and TRBJ1-2; no definite D call. Looked up from germline, CDR1 is MNHEY and CDR2 is SMNVEV (reference sequence). The V and J ends lost 8 bases and 3 bases respectively, with 10 bases between them. The CDR3 has 12 amino acids. The CDR3: CASSDGYYGYTF. Here the CDR3 DNA reads TGTGCCAGCTCGGACGGATACTATGGCTACACCTTC.

The gene calls are TRBV7-2 and TRBJ1-2, with 7 bases identical to TRBD1. Germline lookup yields CDR1 SGHTA and CDR2 FQGNSA. V shed 3 bases, J shed 4 bases, and the junction held 5 bases outside the gene matches. CDR3 length: 14 amino acids. The CDR3, as DNA: TGTGCCAGCAGCTTGGGGACAGCTGGCTATGGCTACACCTTC. Residues: CASSLGTAGYGYTF.

The gene calls are TRBV19 and TRBJ1-2, with D perhaps matching TRBD1 (5 bases). Per germline, CDR1 LNHDA and CDR2 SQIVND (reference sequence). The V gene lost 5 bases and the J gene lost 2 bases, with 18 bases spanning the gap. The CDR3 loop spans 16 amino acids. CDR3 sequence reads: CASSPTQGTKNYGYTF. The CDR3 DNA follows: TGTGCCAGTAGTCCAACCCAGGGCACCAAAAACTATGGCTACACCTTC.

This chain joins TRBV30 and TRBJ2-1; 8 nucleotides match TRBD2. Losses at the gene ends were 1 base for V and 4 bases for J; bases not matched to a gene: 3. The germline V gene encodes CDR1 GTSNPN and CDR2 SVGIG (reference sequence). The length of the CDR3 is 14 residues. CDR3 in DNA: TGTGCCTGGAGTGAAGCGGGAGCTTACAATGAGCAGTTCTTC. Translated, it gives CAWSEAGAYNEQFF.

V gene TRBV11-2 combines with J gene TRBJ2-1, with 8 bases identical to TRBD2. The CDR3 spans 14 residues. The junction had 6 bases not matched to a gene; V was cut back by 8 bases and J by 3 bases. The germline V gene has CDR1 SGHAT and CDR2 FQNNGV. CDR3: CASAPRGVYNEQFF. The CDR3 DNA reads TGTGCCAGCGCACCGCGGGGGGTCTACAATGAGCAGTTCTTC.

V is TRBV29-1 and J is TRBJ1-1; D possibly corresponds to TRBD1 (6 bases). Trimming took 4 bases from V and 7 from J, leaving 10 bases between them. This CDR3 contains 11 residues. CDR1 SQVTM and CDR2 ANQGSEA come from the germline V gene. In DNA form, the CDR3 reads TGCAGCGTTGTAACAGGGAGTGAAGCTTTCTTT. This encodes CSVVTGSEAFF. Full variable domain (remainder filled in from reference TRBV29-1 and TRBJ1-1): SAVISQKPSRDICQRGTSLTIQCQVDSQVTMMFWYRQQPGQSLTLIATANQGSEATYESGFVIDKFPISRPNLTFSTLTVSNMSPEDSSIYLCSVVTGSEAFFGQGTRLTVV.

DNA of the CDR3: TGTGCCAGCAGCAGTGCGGGGGTCTACGAGCAGTACGTC. This translates into CASSSAGVYEQYV. This chain links TRBV25-1 with TRBJ2-7; 7 bases fit TRBD2. Germline V gene sequence: CDR1 MGHDK, CDR2 SYGVNS. With 6 bases clipped from V and 3 bases from J, the junction kept 5 bases outside the gene matches. The CDR3 is made up of 13 amino acids.

This clone was observed once. This sequence joins TRBV3-1 (or the pseudogene TRBV3-2) and TRBJ2-7; D unresolved. CDR1 LGHDT and CDR2 YNNKEL come from the germline V gene (reference sequence). The V end lost 1 base, the J end lost 2 bases, and 3 bases lay between the germline ends. The CDR3 covers 12 residues. For the CDR3, the DNA is TGTGCCAGCAGCCAAGCCGCCTACGAGCAGTACTTC. Its protein product is CASSQAAYEQYF.

The CDR3 protein is CASSFAANTEAFF. As DNA, the CDR3 is TGTGCCAGCAGCTTCGCAGCCAACACTGAAGCTTTCTTT. The gene calls are TRBV7-2 and TRBJ1-1, with D uncertain. The germline V gene has CDR1 SGHTA and CDR2 FQGNSA. With 3 bases removed from V and 2 bases from J, the gap between germline ends came to 7 bases. The CDR3 is 13 amino acids.

The chain joins TRBV27 to TRBJ1-2, with 8 positions matching TRBD1. The CDR3 totals 16 residues. Germline V gives CDR1 MNHEY, CDR2 SMNVEV (reference sequence). With V trimmed by 6 bases and J by 4 bases, 13 bases remained unmatched. The CDR3 region has the DNA TGTGCCAGCAGCCTTGGACAGGGAAGGGATCTCTATGGCTACACCTTC. The encoded protein is CASSLGQGRDLYGYTF.

This clone has a handful of counts. CDR3 in DNA: TGTGCCAGCAGCCAAAGCTCCTATAATTCACCCCTCCACTTT. Amino acids: CASSQSSYNSPLHF. The chain recombines TRBV3-1 (or the pseudogene TRBV3-2) with TRBJ1-6; D remains unclear. Germline assignment: CDR1 LGHDT and CDR2 YNNKEL (reference sequence). The CDR3 contains 14 residues. V shed 2 bases and J shed 0 bases, with 2 bases lying between them.

This sequence joins TRBV7-2 and TRBJ2-5; unclear D gene. The CDR3 contains 13 residues. V dropped 6 bases and J dropped 2 bases, with 10 bases sitting between them. Germline CDR1 SGHTA, CDR2 FQGNSA. DNA of the CDR3: TGTGCCAGCAGTCTTCTTTGGCAAGAGACCCAGTACTTC. This gives the protein CASSLLWQETQYF.

This clone is a singleton in its sample. The genes are TRBV5-6 and TRBJ1-2, with 9 bases lining up with TRBD1. Germline V lookup: CDR1 SGHDT, CDR2 YYEEEE. CDR3 size: 16 residues. Trimming took 4 bases from V and 8 from J; bases not matched to a gene: 15. The CDR3 bases are TGTGCCAGCAGCCTGACCGGGACAGGGCCTTCGGACGGCTACACCTTC. This sequence encodes CASSLTGTGPSDGYTF.